This T cell receptor (beta chain) comes out of a study of blood T cell repertoires in COVID-19. In the study overall: PBMCs, B-cell-depleted T cells, or T cells provided the cDNA or gDNA that made up the material.

Using immunoSEQ multiplex PCR, the repertoire was profiled, and TCRdb retains in-frame clones only, with some absent. The sample contains around 65,000 clones, 70% to 90% of which appear only once. This clone was seen only a few times. The CDR3 extends over 14 amino acids. J lost 5 bases, V lost 6 bases, and 4 bases had no gene match. The germline V gene encodes CDR1 MNHEY and CDR2 SVGAGI. Source material: peripheral blood. The genes are TRBV6-5 and TRBJ1-2, with 12 bases matching TRBD1. The sequence came from a man aged 70 or older with acute or convalescent COVID-19. The CDR3 DNA follows: TGTGCCAGCAGGGAGGGACAGGGGGCTTATGGCTACACCTTC. Translating gives CASREGQGAYGYTF.